This entry describes one TCR beta chain. This entry comes from a study of blood T cells in healthy people across ages. A sample-barcoded 5' primer and a J-beta primer mix were used in a second PCR of about 6 to 11 cycles. Each CDR3 protein is one row after TCRdb ran MiXCR on the 5' RACE reads. The sample yields approximately 1.5 million distinct CDR3 sequences, under 55% seen once. The V and J ends lost 4 bases and 4 bases respectively, with 20 bases between them. In germline, CDR1 is MDHEN, CDR2 SYDVKM. The CDR3 is 16 amino acids. The source material was blood. The genes are TRBV28 and TRBJ2-7; a weak D match, TRBD1 (5 bases). This sequence originates from a woman aged 18-29 years in good health. The CDR3 DNA reads TGTGCCAGCAGTTATAGGGGCGATCAGGATGCGTACGAGCAGTACTTC. This gives the protein CASSYRGDQDAYEQYF.